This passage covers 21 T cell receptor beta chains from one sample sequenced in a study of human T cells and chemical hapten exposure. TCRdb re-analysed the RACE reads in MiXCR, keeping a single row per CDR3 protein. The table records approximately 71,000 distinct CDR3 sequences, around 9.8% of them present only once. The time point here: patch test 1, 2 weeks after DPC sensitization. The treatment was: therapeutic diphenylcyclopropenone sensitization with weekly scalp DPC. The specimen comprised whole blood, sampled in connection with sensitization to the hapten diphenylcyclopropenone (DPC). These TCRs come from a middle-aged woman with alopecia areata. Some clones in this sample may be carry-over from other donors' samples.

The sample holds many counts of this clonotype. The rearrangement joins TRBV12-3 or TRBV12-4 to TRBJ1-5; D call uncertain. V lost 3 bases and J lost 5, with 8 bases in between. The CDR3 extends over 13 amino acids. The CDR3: CASSFTGDQPQHF. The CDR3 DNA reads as TGTGCCAGCAGTTTCACCGGGGATCAGCCCCAGCATTTT.

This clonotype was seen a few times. The CDR3 nucleotides read TGCGCCAGCAGCTACTTCCCACCGGGACTAGCGGGGGTGAATGAGCAGTTCTTC. Translated, it gives CASSYFPPGLAGVNEQFF. The J gene is TRBJ2-1, the V gene TRBV5-1; TRBD2 agrees at 14 bases. J lost 7 bases, V lost 3 bases, and 12 bases had no gene match. Germline-derived CDR1 and CDR2 are SGHRS and YFSETQ. The CDR3 loop spans 18 amino acids.

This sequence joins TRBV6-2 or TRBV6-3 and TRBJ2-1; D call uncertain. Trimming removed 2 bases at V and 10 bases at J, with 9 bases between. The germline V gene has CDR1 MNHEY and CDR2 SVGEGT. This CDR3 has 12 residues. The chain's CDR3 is CASSYVHREQFF. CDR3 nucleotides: TGTGCCAGCAGTTACGTTCATCGAGAGCAGTTCTTC.

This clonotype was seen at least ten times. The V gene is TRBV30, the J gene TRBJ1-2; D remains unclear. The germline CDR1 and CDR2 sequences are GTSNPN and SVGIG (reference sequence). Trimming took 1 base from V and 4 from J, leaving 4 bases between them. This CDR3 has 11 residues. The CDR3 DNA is TGTGCCTGGAGTGGGGGCTATGGCTACACCTTC. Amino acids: CAWSGGYGYTF.

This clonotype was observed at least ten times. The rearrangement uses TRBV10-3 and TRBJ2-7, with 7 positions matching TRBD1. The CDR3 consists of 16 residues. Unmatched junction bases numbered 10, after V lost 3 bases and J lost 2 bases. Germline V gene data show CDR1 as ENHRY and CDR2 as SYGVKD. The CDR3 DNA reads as TGTGCCATCAGTGACTCAAAAAAGGGACAGACCTACGAGCAGTACTTC. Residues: CAISDSKKGQTYEQYF.

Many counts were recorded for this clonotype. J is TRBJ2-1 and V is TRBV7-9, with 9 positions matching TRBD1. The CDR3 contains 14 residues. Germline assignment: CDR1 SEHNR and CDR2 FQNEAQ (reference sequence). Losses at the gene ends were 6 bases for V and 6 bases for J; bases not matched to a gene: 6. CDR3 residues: CASRDPGQGNEQFF. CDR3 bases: TGTGCCAGCAGGGATCCGGGACAGGGCAATGAGCAGTTCTTC.

Here the CDR3 DNA reads TGTGCCAGCAGTGGGGGGCGGAACACTGAAGCTTTCTTT. Its translation is CASSGGRNTEAFF. This chain uses TRBV7-2 with TRBJ1-1, with a possible D match to TRBD1 (6 bases). Trimming took off 6 bases at V and 1 base at J, with 9 bases between the two ends. This CDR3 comprises 13 residues. CDR1 is SGHTA, CDR2 FQGNSA, per germline.

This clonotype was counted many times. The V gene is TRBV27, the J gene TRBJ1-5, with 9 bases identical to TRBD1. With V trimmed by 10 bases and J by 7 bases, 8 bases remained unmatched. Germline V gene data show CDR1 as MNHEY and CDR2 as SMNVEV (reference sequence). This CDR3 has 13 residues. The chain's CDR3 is CATRDREGQPQHF. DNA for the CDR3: TGTGCCACCCGGGACAGGGAAGGACAGCCCCAGCATTTT.

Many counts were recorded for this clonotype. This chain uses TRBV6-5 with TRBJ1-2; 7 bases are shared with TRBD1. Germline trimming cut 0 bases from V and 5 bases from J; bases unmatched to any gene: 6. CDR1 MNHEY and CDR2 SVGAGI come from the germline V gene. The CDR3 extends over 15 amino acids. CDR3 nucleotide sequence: TGTGCCAGCAGTTACTCGAAGGGGGCATGGTATGGCTACACCTTC. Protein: CASSYSKGAWYGYTF.

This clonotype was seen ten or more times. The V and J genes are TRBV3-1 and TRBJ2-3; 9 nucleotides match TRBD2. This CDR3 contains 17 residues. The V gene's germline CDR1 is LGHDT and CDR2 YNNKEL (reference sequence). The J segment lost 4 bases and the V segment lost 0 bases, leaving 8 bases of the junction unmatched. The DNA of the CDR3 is TGTGCCAGCAGCCAAGATGGGGCGGGGGGGCCATCAGATACGCAGTATTTT. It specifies CASSQDGAGGPSDTQYF.

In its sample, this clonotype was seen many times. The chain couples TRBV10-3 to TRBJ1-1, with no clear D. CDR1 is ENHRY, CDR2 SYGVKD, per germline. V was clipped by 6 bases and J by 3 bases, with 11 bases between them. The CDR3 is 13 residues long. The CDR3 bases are TGTGCCATCAGGTATGGGTGGGACACTGAAGCTTTCTTT. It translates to CAIRYGWDTEAFF.

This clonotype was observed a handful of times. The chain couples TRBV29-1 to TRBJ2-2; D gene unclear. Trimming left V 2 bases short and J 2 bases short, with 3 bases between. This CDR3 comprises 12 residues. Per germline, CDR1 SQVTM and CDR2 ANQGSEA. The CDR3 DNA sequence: TGCAGCGTTGAATGTAACACCGGGGAGCTGTTTTTT. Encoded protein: CSVECNTGELFF.

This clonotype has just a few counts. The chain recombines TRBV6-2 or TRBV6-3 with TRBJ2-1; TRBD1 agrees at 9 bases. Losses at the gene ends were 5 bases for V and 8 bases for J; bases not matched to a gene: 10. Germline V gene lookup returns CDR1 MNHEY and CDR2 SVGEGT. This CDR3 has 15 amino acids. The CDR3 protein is CASSGTGGRSYEQFF. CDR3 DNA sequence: TGTGCCAGCAGTGGCACAGGGGGCCGGAGTTATGAGCAGTTCTTC.

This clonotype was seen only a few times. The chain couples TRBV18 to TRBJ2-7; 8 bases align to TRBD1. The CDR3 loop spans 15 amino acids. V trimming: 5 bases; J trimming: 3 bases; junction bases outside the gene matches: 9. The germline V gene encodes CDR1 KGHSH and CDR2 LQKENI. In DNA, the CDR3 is TGTGCCAGCTCAGAAAATCCGGGACAGGTCTACGAGCAGTACTTC. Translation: CASSENPGQVYEQYF.

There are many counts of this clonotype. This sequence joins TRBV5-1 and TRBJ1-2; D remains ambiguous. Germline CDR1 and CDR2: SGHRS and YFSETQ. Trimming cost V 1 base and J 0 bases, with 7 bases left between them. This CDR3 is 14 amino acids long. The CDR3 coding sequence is TGCGCCAGCAGCTTGTCGCTGTCTAACTATGGCTACACCTTC. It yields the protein CASSLSLSNYGYTF.

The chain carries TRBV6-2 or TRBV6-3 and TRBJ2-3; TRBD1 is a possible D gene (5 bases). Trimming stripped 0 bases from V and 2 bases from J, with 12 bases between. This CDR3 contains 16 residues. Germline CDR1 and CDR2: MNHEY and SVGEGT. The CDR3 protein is CASSYSAGKVTDTQYF. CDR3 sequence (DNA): TGTGCCAGCAGTTACTCGGCAGGGAAGGTCACAGATACGCAGTATTTT.

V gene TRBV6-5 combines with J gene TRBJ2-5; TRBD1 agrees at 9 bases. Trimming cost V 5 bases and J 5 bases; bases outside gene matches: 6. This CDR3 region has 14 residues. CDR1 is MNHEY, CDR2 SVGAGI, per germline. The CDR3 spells CASSTGQGRETQYF. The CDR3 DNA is TGTGCCAGCAGTACGGGACAGGGAAGGGAGACCCAGTACTTC.

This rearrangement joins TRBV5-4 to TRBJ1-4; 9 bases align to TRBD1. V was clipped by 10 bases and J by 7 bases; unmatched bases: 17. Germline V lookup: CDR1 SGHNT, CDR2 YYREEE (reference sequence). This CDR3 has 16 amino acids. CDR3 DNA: TGTGCCGGCTCCCGCTGGTCGGGACAGGGCGGTGAAAAACTGTTTTTT. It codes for CAGSRWSGQGGEKLFF. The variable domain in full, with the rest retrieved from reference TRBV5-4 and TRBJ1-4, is ETGVTQSPTHLIKTRGQQVTLRCSSQSGHNTVSWYQQALGQGPQFIFQYYREEENGRGNFPPRFSGLQFPNYSSELNVNALELDDSALYLCAGSRWSGQGGEKLFFGSGTQLSVL.

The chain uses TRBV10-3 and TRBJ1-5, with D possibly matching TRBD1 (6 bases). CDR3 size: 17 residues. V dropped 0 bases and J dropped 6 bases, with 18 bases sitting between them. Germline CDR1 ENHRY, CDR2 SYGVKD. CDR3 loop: CAISESKAQGMGQPQHF. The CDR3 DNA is TGTGCCATCAGTGAGTCGAAGGCACAGGGAATGGGTCAGCCCCAGCATTTT.

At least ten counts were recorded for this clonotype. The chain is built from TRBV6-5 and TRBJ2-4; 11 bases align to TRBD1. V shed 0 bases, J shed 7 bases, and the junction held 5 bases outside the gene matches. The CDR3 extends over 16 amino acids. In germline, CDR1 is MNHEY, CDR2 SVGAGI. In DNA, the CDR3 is TGTGCCAGCAGTTACTCGGACAGGGGGCTGGGGAACATTCAGTACTTC. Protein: CASSYSDRGLGNIQYF.

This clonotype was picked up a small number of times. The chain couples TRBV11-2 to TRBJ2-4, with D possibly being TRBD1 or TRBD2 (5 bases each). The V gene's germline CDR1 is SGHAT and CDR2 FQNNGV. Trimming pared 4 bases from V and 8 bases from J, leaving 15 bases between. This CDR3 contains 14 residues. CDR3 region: CASSSAREGDIQYF. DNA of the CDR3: TGTGCCAGCAGCTCGGCGAGGGAAGGGGACATTCAGTACTTC.